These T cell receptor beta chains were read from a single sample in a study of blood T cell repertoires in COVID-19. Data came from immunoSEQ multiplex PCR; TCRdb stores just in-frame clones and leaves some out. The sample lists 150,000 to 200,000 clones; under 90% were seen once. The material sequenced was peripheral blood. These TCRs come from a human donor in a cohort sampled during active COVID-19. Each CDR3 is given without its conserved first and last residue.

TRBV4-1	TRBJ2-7	ASSGDRGLNEQY
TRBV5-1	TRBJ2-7	ASSPRDTLAHEQY
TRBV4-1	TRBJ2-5	ASSQLNLGFQETQY
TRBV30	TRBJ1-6	AWIPDSQYNSPLH
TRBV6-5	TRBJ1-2	ASSRGQSNGYT
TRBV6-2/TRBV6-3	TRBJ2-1	ASSTRDRGLGEQF
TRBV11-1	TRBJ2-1	ASSETGYNEQF
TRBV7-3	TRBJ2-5	ASSLGTGGTQY
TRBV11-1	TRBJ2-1	ASSVPAGQGENEQF
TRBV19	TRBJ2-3	ASSRGTITDTQY
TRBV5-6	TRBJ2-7	ASSSPDRTAEQY
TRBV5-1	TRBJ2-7	ASSLNRGNEQY
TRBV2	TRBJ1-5	ASSRQHNQPQH
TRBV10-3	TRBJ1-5	AISESTGDQPQH
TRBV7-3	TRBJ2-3	ASSLLSGTDTQY
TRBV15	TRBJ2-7	ATSTRTGPYEQY
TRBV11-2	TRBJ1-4	ASSFIGRTNEKLF
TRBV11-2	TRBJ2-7	ASSLDRYEQY
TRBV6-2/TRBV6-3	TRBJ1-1	ASSPPLQVTEAF
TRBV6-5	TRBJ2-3	ASIYQPRGTDTQY
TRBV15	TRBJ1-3	ATSRTDREFGNTIY
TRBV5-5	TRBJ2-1	ASSSPGGAGNEQF
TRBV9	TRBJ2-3	ASSVAGGDTDTQY
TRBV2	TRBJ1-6	ASSVGHPYNSPLH
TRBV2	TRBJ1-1	ASSVSPRNTEAF
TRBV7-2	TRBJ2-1	ASSLIGEQF
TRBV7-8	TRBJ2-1	ASSFGVNYNEQF
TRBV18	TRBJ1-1	ASSPGGLLTNMNTEAF
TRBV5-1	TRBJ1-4	ASSPLGVRDEKLF
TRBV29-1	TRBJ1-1	SVVRGHDTEAF
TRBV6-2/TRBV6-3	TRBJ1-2	ASSSTPTGSGYGYT